Listed below are T cell receptor beta chains from one sample, sequenced in a study of T cells in Graves' hyperthyroidism and ophthalmopathy. TCRdb reprocessed the multiplex PCR reads via MiXCR and lists one record per CDR3 protein. The profile covers 700,000 or so distinct CDR3 sequences, with around 13% appearing a single time and roughly an eighth taken by the ten largest. Sequenced sample: blood. The receptors were gathered from a woman between 45 and 60 years old with Graves' ophthalmopathy. CDR3s include the opening cysteine and the closing phenylalanine or tryptophan. D genes are given only for firm matches. Clone size appears in some rows only: once, few, many, or a class for an expanded clone.

D	V	J	size	CDR3	DNA
-	TRBV29-1	TRBJ2-7	many	CSVSGGVGIYEQYF	TGCAGCGTTAGTGGTGGGGTCGGGATTTACGAGCAGTACTTC
TRBD2	TRBV12-3/TRBV12-4	TRBJ2-7	-	CASSSQAGVGEQYF	TGTGCCAGCAGTTCACAGGCGGGAGTTGGGGAGCAGTACTTC
-	TRBV2	TRBJ1-1	-	CADSGTPNTEAFF	TGTGCGGATTCCGGGACACCAAACACTGAAGCTTTCTTT
-	TRBV6-1	TRBJ1-3	-	CASSYFPGSSGNTIYF	TGTGCCAGCAGTTATTTTCCGGGGTCCTCTGGAAACACCATATATTTT
TRBD1	TRBV11-2	TRBJ2-1	many	CASSFRPGTGFGNEQFF	TGTGCCAGCAGCTTCCGGCCTGGGACAGGGTTCGGCAATGAGCAGTTCTTC
TRBD2	TRBV28	TRBJ2-3	many	CASSASLAVTDTQYF	TGTGCCAGCAGTGCCTCACTAGCGGTCACAGATACGCAGTATTTT
-	TRBV19	TRBJ1-4	-	CASRYREEKLFF	TGTGCCAGTAGGTACAGGGAAGAAAAACTGTTTTTT
TRBD1	TRBV7-9	TRBJ1-2	-	CASSLAPGQTYYGYTF	TGTGCCAGCAGCTTAGCCCCGGGACAGACTTACTATGGCTACACCTTC
TRBD1	TRBV18	TRBJ1-1	many	CASSPPSRGRHTEAFF	TGTGCCAGCTCACCACCTTCGAGGGGGCGGCACACTGAAGCTTTCTTT
TRBD1	TRBV4-1	TRBJ2-5	few	CASSLRLDREQETQYF	TGCGCCAGCAGCCTAAGGTTGGACAGGGAACAAGAGACCCAGTACTTC
TRBD2	TRBV2	TRBJ2-7	many	CASSTREGSYEQYF	TGTGCCAGCAGTACGAGGGAGGGCTCCTACGAGCAGTACTTC
-	TRBV9	TRBJ2-1	few	CASSVNPMALSYNEQFF	TGTGCCAGCAGCGTGAATCCTATGGCCTTGTCCTACAATGAGCAGTTCTTC
-	TRBV15	TRBJ2-3	few	CATSRRTTDTQYF	TGTGCCACCAGCAGGAGGACCACAGATACGCAGTATTTT
TRBD2	TRBV7-4	TRBJ2-3	many	CASSLKKDSGGFTDTQYF	TGTGCCAGCAGCTTAAAAAAGGATAGCGGGGGATTCACGGATACGCAGTATTTT
TRBD2	TRBV7-9	TRBJ2-1	-	CASSPQKGLAGDNEQFF	TGTGCCAGCAGCCCTCAGAAGGGACTAGCGGGAGACAATGAGCAGTTCTTC
-	TRBV7-9	TRBJ2-1	few	CASSLTVLGEQFF	TGTGCCAGCAGCCTGACAGTTTTGGGTGAGCAGTTCTTC
-	TRBV13	TRBJ1-1	-	CASSSNRDGYNTEAFF	TGTGCCAGCAGCTCCAACAGGGACGGATATAACACTGAAGCTTTCTTT
-	TRBV14	TRBJ1-1	many	CASSQDDSQIALNTEAFF	TGTGCCAGCAGCCAAGACGACAGCCAAATAGCCTTGAACACTGAAGCTTTCTTT
TRBD2	TRBV18	TRBJ2-7	-	CASSPRGSSGTYEQYF	TGTGCCAGCTCACCACGGGGGTCTAGCGGGACCTACGAGCAGTACTTC
-	TRBV7-9	TRBJ1-1	-	CASSLALEDGNNEAFF	TGTGCCAGCAGCCTGGCACTCGAGGACGGAAACAATGAAGCTTTCTTT
-	TRBV3-1	TRBJ2-7	many	CASSQEGGLYEQYF	TGTGCCAGCAGCCAAGAAGGCGGGCTCTACGAGCAGTACTTC
TRBD1	TRBV7-9	TRBJ1-5	-	CASSPGQGENQPQHF	TGTGCCAGCAGCCCGGGACAGGGAGAAAATCAGCCCCAGCATTTT
-	TRBV5-1	TRBJ2-7	many	CASSLSLNRYEQYF	TGCGCCAGCAGCTTGTCCTTAAATCGGTACGAGCAGTACTTC
TRBD2	TRBV7-9	TRBJ2-1	-	CASSLVAPPGLAFRPYNEQFF	TGTGCCAGCAGCTTAGTAGCGCCGCCGGGACTAGCTTTTCGCCCCTACAATGAGCAGTTCTTC
TRBD1	TRBV7-2	TRBJ1-3	many	CASSPGQLRFSGNTIYF	TGTGCCAGCAGCCCGGGACAGCTACGCTTCTCTGGAAACACCATATATTTT
TRBD2	TRBV28	TRBJ2-7	-	CASNSGRERFEQYF	TGTGCCAGCAATAGCGGGAGGGAACGTTTCGAGCAGTACTTC
-	TRBV28	TRBJ1-2	many	CASSLTSSGVGYTF	TGTGCCAGCAGTTTAACAAGCAGTGGGGTCGGCTACACCTTC
-	TRBV29-1	TRBJ2-1	few	CSVCLRMKNEQFF	TGCAGCGTATGTTTACGGATGAAAAATGAGCAGTTCTTC
-	TRBV7-9	TRBJ2-7	-	CASSSKTDIYEQYF	TGTGCCAGCAGCTCTAAGACAGATATCTACGAGCAGTACTTC
-	TRBV3-2	TRBJ1-1	many	CASSQAGVRREAFF	TGTGCCAGCAGTCAAGCGGGAGTCCGGCGAGAAGCTTTCTTT
-	TRBV7-9	TRBJ2-1	many	CASSPEAVSYNEQFF	TGTGCCAGCAGCCCTGAGGCAGTCTCCTACAATGAGCAGTTCTTC
TRBD1	TRBV5-5	TRBJ1-1	many	CASSLETGWGTEAFF	TGTGCCAGCAGCTTGGAGACAGGGTGGGGCACTGAAGCTTTCTTT